A selection of T cell receptor beta chains follows, all from one sample in a study of T cell responses to AZD1222 COVID-19 vaccine. Clones were sequenced by immunoSEQ multiplex PCR, and TCRdb holds only the in-frame ones, with some missing. The table has just over 150,000 clones, about 89% seen once. Sequencing was performed on peripheral blood, taken 28 days after the second AZD1222 dose. The receptors come from an adult who received the AZD1222 COVID-19 vaccine. The CDR3 runs from the conserved cysteine through the conserved F or W. Size tells how often a clone was seen (once, few, many) or the class of an expanded clone, and some rows leave it out.

>TRBV28|.|19
CASTLKLPGYSSYNSPLHF
>TRBV2|.|15
CASRPNTGDGQPQHF
>TRBV4-1|once|12
CASSQDLREQYF
>TRBV12-3/TRBV12-4|.|11
CASRRDGKLFF
>TRBV28|.|14
CASSGVGVKEKLFF
>TRBV30|many|13
CAWSWQVGTEAFF
>TRBV7-3|.|16
CASSPSPGKTNEKLFF
>TRBV28|.|15
CASSASPTGRATQYF
>TRBV15|once|16
CATSRELPTLRVEQFF
>TRBV5-1|.|18
CASSLVAGRVSSYNEQFF
>TRBV5-6|few|15
CASSLGREFKTEQYF
>TRBV5-1|.|14
CASSLADRSYGYTF
>TRBV6-5|.|13
CASKKGYTGELFF
>TRBV16|.|14
CASKSGGNYNEQFF
>TRBV6-1|.|14
CASSALYRNSPLHF
>TRBV5-1|.|15
CASSPGTAAGNTIYF
>TRBV29-1|.|12
CSVARGTGELFF